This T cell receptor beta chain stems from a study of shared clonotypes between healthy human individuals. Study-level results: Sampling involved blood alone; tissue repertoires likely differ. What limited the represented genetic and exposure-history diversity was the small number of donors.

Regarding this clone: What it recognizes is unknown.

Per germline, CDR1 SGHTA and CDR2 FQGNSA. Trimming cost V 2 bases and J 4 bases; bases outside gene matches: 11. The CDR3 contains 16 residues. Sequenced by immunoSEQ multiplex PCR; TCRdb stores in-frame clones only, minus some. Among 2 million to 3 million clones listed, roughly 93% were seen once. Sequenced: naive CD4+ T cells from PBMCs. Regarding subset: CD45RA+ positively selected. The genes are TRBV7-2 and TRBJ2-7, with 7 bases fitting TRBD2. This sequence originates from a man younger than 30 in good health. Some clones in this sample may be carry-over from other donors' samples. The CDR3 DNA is TGTGCCAGCAGCTTAAACAGCGGGACTAAACCGTACGAGCAGTACTTC. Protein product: CASSLNSGTKPYEQYF. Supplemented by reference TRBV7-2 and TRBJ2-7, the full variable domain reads GAGVSQSPSNKVTEKGKDVELRCDPISGHTALYWYRQSLGQGLEFLIYFQGNSAPDKSGLPSDRFSAERTGGSVSTLTIQRTQQEDSAVYLCASSLNSGTKPYEQYFGPGTRLTVT.